The sequence of this T cell receptor (beta chain) was determined in a study of PD-1 blockade in mismatch repair-deficient tumors. Here immunoSEQ multiplex PCR was the method, and the copy in TCRdb shows in-frame clones only, minus some. The table includes under 50,000 clones, roughly 84% detected once. In germline, CDR1 is MNHNS, CDR2 SASEGT. The ends lost 2 bases at V and 4 bases at J; junction bases unmatched: 1. The CDR3 is 15 amino acids. This rearrangement joins TRBV6-1 to TRBJ2-3, with TRBD2 matching over 12 bases. Sequencing was performed on PBMCs, taken roughly 39 weeks after starting pembrolizumab. The source is an adult with mismatch repair-deficient cancer. The CDR3 DNA follows: TGTGCCAGCAGTGAACTAGCGGGAGGGCCAGATACGCAGTATTTT. Protein product: CASSELAGGPDTQYF.